Listed here are 18 T cell receptor beta chains from one sample, sequenced in a study of T cell responses to AZD1222 COVID-19 vaccine. Some clones are missing from TCRdb's copy, which holds only in-frame ones; the method was immunoSEQ multiplex PCR. The data show tens of thousands of clones, about 90% seen once. The sequences come from peripheral blood, collected on day 0 of MenACWY control vaccination. All receptors derive from an adult in good health.

This clone has only one observation. The chain carries TRBV5-4 and TRBJ2-7; D uncertain. Germline assignment: CDR1 SGHNT and CDR2 YYREEE (reference sequence). With 4 bases removed from V and 3 bases from J, the gap between germline ends came to 17 bases. This CDR3 spans 15 amino acids. CDR3 bases: TGTGCCAGCAGCCTGGGAACAGCTGGGTTCTACGAGCAGTACTTC. It yields the protein CASSLGTAGFYEQYF.

The rearrangement joins TRBV15 to TRBJ2-1, with 7 bases fitting TRBD2. The germline V gene has CDR1 LNHNV and CDR2 YYDKDF (reference sequence). This CDR3 has 13 residues. After removal of 5 bases from V and 8 bases from J, the junction contained 6 bases not matched to a gene. The CDR3 DNA sequence: TGTGCCACCAGCCTGGGAGGGCCATATGAGCAGTTCTTC. This gives the protein CATSLGGPYEQFF.

The V and J genes are TRBV6-2 or TRBV6-3 and TRBJ2-5, with 7 bases that match TRBD1. The CDR3 sequence is 14 residues long. The J segment lost 5 bases and the V segment lost 5 bases, leaving 8 bases of the junction unmatched. Germline lookup yields CDR1 MNHEY and CDR2 SVGEGT. CDR3 amino acids: CASSNTGVKETQYF. The CDR3 DNA reads as TGTGCCAGCAGTAATACAGGGGTGAAGGAGACCCAGTACTTC.

The chain employs TRBV11-2 and TRBJ1-1, with D maybe TRBD1 (5 bases). CDR3 size: 13 residues. Trimming left V 3 bases short and J 3 bases short, with 8 bases between. Germline CDR1 is SGHAT and CDR2 is FQNNGV. CDR3 DNA: TGTGCCAGCAGCTTTGGGGGGGACACTGAAGCTTTCTTT. Its translation: CASSFGGDTEAFF.

The chain links TRBV5-1 to TRBJ1-5; weak D call: TRBD1 (6 bases). Trimming removed 3 bases at V and 3 bases at J, with 13 bases between. Looked up from germline, CDR1 is SGHRS and CDR2 is YFSETQ. This CDR3 is 15 amino acids long. As DNA, the CDR3 is TGCGCCAGCAGCTCGGACAGTTTTGACAATCAGCCCCAGCATTTT. Protein product: CASSSDSFDNQPQHF. Full variable domain (remainder filled in from reference TRBV5-1 and TRBJ1-5): KAGVTQTPRYLIKTRGQQVTLSCSPISGHRSVSWYQQTPGQGLQFLFEYFSETQRNKGNFPGRFSGRQFSNSRSEMNVSTLELGDSALYLCASSSDSFDNQPQHFGDGTRLSIL.

The rearrangement links TRBV6-5 to TRBJ1-2; maybe TRBD1 (5 bases). The ends were cut back, 6 bases at V and 11 bases at J, with 16 bases in the middle. Germline V CDR1 and CDR2: MNHEY, SVGAGI. The CDR3 runs to 12 residues. As DNA, the CDR3 is TGTGCCAGCAGCCGGGACCCCGGTGAATACACCTTC. As protein: CASSRDPGEYTF.

The rearrangement links TRBV4-3 to TRBJ1-3; D gene unclear. The CDR3 is made up of 16 amino acids. CDR1 is LGHNA and CDR2 is YSLEER in the germline V gene. V shed 3 bases and J shed 2 bases, with 14 bases lying between them. CDR3 nucleotide sequence: TGCGCCAGCAGCCATACAGCGACAACCCCTGGAAACACCATATATTTT. It is translated as CASSHTATTPGNTIYF.

The V and J genes are TRBV25-1 and TRBJ2-5; 11 nucleotides agree with TRBD2. This CDR3 has 15 residues. CDR1 MGHDK and CDR2 SYGVNS come from the germline V gene. V shed 2 bases, J shed 4 bases, and the junction held 3 bases outside the gene matches. In DNA, the CDR3 is TGTGCCAGCAGTGAAAGACTAGCGGGATTAGAGACCCAGTACTTC. Protein: CASSERLAGLETQYF.

CDR3 region: CASIPGQGTDLRPQHF. The DNA of the CDR3 is TGTGCCAGCATACCAGGCCAGGGCACGGACCTTCGGCCCCAGCATTTT. V usage is TRBV28 and J usage is TRBJ1-5; perhaps TRBD1 as D (5 bases). V lost 7 bases and J lost 9, with 25 bases in between. The length of the CDR3 is 16 residues. The germline V gene encodes CDR1 MDHEN and CDR2 SYDVKM.

This chain links TRBV28 with TRBJ2-1, with D perhaps TRBD2 (5 bases). Germline lookup yields CDR1 MDHEN and CDR2 SYDVKM. V lost 2 bases and J 9 bases, leaving 14 bases between the germline ends. The CDR3 covers 14 residues. This CDR3 reads CASSLGPSPGEQFF. CDR3 bases: TGTGCCAGCAGTTTAGGTCCTAGCCCGGGTGAGCAGTTCTTC.

The V gene is TRBV7-9, the J gene TRBJ2-7; D may be TRBD1 or TRBD2 (5 bases each). This CDR3 spans 13 amino acids. Per the germline V gene, CDR1 is SEHNR and CDR2 is FQNEAQ (reference sequence). V was pared by 4 bases and J by 2 bases, with 9 bases between. CDR3 loop: CASSSQGAYEQYF. DNA of the CDR3: TGTGCCAGCAGCTCTCAGGGAGCCTACGAGCAGTACTTC.

The gene calls are TRBV6-5 and TRBJ1-5; 9 nucleotides line up with TRBD1. The CDR3 runs to 15 residues. The J segment lost 5 bases and the V segment lost 8 bases, leaving 10 bases of the junction unmatched. From germline, CDR1 is MNHEY and CDR2 SVGAGI. The CDR3 loop reads CASEPGQGPDQPQHF. In DNA, the CDR3 is TGTGCCAGCGAACCGGGACAGGGCCCCGATCAGCCCCAGCATTTT.

The V and J genes are TRBV23-1 and TRBJ1-6, with 8 bases identical to TRBD1. TRBV23-1 falls under the ORF class, with uncertain function. V lost 6 bases and J lost 10; bases outside the gene matches: 17. This CDR3 has 17 residues. For the CDR3, the DNA is TGCGCCAGCAGAACAGGACAGGGATATTATCGGGGATCACCCCTCCACTTT. Residues: CASRTGQGYYRGSPLHF.

CDR3 sequence: CASSTGASGEKLFF. The CDR3 DNA follows: TGTGCCAGCAGCACCGGGGCCTCGGGTGAAAAACTGTTTTTT. The chain employs TRBV3-1 (or the pseudogene TRBV3-2) and TRBJ1-4, with a tentative D call TRBD1 (5 bases). Trimming removed 5 bases from V and 7 bases from J, with 14 bases in between. Germline CDR1 reads LGHDT; CDR2 reads YNNKEL (reference sequence). This CDR3 is 14 amino acids long.

V and J are TRBV7-9 and TRBJ2-3; unclear D gene. Germline assignment: CDR1 SEHNR and CDR2 FQNEAQ (reference sequence). CDR3 length: 15 residues. The V end lost 1 base, the J end lost 3 bases, and 11 bases lay between the germline ends. CDR3: CASSLEGHPTDTQYF. CDR3 nucleotide sequence: TGTGCCAGCAGCTTAGAAGGCCACCCGACAGATACGCAGTATTTT. The full variable domain, rest sourced from reference TRBV7-9 and TRBJ2-3, is DTGVSQNPRHKITKRGQNVTFRCDPISEHNRLYWYRQTLGQGPEFLTYFQNEAQLEKSRLLSDRFSAERPKGSFSTLEIQRTEQGDSAMYLCASSLEGHPTDTQYFGPGTRLTVL.

This clone occurred once. The V call is TRBV18, the J call TRBJ1-2; D might be TRBD1 (5 bases). This CDR3 has 12 amino acids. V lost 3 bases to trimming and J lost 6 bases, with 8 bases between them. The germline gives CDR1 KGHSH, CDR2 LQKENI. CDR3 sequence reads: CASSPQGDGYTF. The CDR3 DNA reads as TGTGCCAGCTCACCCCAGGGAGATGGCTACACCTTC.

The chain uses TRBV7-9 and TRBJ1-1; 7 bases align to TRBD1. This CDR3 contains 15 residues. Losses at the gene ends were 5 bases for V and 1 base for J; bases not matched to a gene: 7. The germline V gene has CDR1 SEHNR and CDR2 FQNEAQ (reference sequence). As DNA, the CDR3 is TGTGCCAGCAGCCCCAGGGGGACCGGGAACACTGAAGCTTTCTTT. Its translation: CASSPRGTGNTEAFF.

The rearrangement links TRBV18 to TRBJ1-1; D remains ambiguous. Looked up from germline, CDR1 is KGHSH and CDR2 is LQKENI. Trimming took off 5 bases at V and 8 bases at J, with 18 bases between the two ends. CDR3 size: 14 residues. CDR3 protein: CASSGRQENAEAFF. CDR3 sequence (DNA): TGTGCCAGCTCAGGTAGGCAGGAAAACGCCGAAGCTTTCTTT.